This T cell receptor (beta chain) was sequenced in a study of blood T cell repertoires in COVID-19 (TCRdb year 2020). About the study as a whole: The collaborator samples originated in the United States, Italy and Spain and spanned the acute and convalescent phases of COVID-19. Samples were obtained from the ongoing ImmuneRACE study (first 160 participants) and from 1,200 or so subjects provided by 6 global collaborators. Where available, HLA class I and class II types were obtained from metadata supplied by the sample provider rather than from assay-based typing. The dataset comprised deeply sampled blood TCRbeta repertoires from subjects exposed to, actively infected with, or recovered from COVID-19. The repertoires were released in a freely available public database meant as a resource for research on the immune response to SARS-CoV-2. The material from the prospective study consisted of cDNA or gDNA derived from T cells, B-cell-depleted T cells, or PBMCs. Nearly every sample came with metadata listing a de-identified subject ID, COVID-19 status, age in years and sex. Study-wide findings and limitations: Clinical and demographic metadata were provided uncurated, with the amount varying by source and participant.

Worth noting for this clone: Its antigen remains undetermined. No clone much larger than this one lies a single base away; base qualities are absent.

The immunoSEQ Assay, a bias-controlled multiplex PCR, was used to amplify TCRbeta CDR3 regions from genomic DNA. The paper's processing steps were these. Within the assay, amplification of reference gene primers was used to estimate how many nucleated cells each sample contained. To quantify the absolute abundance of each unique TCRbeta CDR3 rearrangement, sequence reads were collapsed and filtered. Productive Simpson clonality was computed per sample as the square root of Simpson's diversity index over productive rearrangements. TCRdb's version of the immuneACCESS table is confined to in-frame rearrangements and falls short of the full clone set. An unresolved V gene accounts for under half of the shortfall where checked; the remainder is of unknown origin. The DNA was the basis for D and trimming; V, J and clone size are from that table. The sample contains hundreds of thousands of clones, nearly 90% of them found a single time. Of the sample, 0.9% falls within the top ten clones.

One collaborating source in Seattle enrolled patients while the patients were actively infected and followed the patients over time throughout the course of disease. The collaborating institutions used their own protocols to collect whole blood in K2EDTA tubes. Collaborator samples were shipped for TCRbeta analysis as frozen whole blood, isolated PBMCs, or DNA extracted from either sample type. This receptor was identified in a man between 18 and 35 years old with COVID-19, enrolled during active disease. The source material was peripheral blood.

This receptor has the CDR3 CASSLVGAALHF. At the DNA level, the sequence is TGTGCCAGCAGCTTGGTTGGGGCAGCCCTCCACTTT. The rearranged chain carries TRBV5-6 and TRBJ1-6; a tentative D match to TRBD1 spans 5 bases. The CDR3 starts with the cysteine, ends with the phenylalanine, and has 12 residues. Of all the DNA, just the CDR3 is kept, 36 bases in frame from base 1. V gives up 0 bases and J gives up 14 bases, and the segment between their germline ends measures 9 bases. From a lookup of the germline V gene, CDR1 and CDR2 are SGHDT and YYEEEE.